The 2 T cell receptor beta chains below were found in one sample sequenced in a study. MiXCR was run by TCRdb on the 5' RACE reads, yielding one entry per CDR3 protein. The sample consists of about 5,400 distinct CDR3 sequences, roughly 51% of them appearing once. Sequencing used memory CD4+ T cells sorted from blood. Stated subset: memory CD4+ T cells, CD4+CD45RO+CD25-. The receptor source for this set is a female donor with breast cancer.

This clonotype was counted between two and nine times. The chain employs TRBV5-1 and TRBJ2-3; 8 bases align to TRBD2. V trimming: 3 bases; J trimming: 0 bases; junction bases outside the gene matches: 6. The CDR3 is made up of 16 amino acids. Germline V gene sequence: CDR1 SGHRS, CDR2 YFSETQ. The CDR3 DNA reads TGCGCCAGCAGCTCCGGACTAGCCGTTAGCACAGATACGCAGTATTTT. Its translation: CASSSGLAVSTDTQYF.

The rearrangement links TRBV7-3 to TRBJ1-1, with a weak D call TRBD1 (5 bases). The CDR3 length is 13 residues. CDR1 is SGHTA and CDR2 is FQGTGA in the germline V gene. V lost 6 bases and J 3 bases, leaving 11 bases between the germline ends. CDR3 DNA: TGTGCCAGCAGTCCCCCGGGGGACACTGAAGCTTTCTTT. This sequence encodes CASSPPGDTEAFF.